This T cell receptor beta chain was captured in a study of OX40 agonist ivuxolimab in advanced cancers. Germline CDR1 and CDR2: GTSNPN and SVGIG (reference sequence). The CDR3 is made up of 13 amino acids. Sequenced by immunoSEQ multiplex PCR; TCRdb stores in-frame clones only, minus some. The top ten clones hold approximately 5% of a sample with tens of thousands of clones, 80% to 90% of them seen once. This chain connects TRBV30 to TRBJ2-3, with 9 positions matching TRBD2. The sequences come from CD4+ or CD8+ T cells sorted from blood, collected in a trial of the OX40 agonist ivuxolimab. The sequence was obtained from an adult with an advanced solid tumor such as melanoma, head and neck, liver or kidney cancer. DNA of the CDR3: TGTGCTTTTAGCGGGAGTAGTGCAGATACGCAGTATTTT. It yields the protein CAFSGSSADTQYF.